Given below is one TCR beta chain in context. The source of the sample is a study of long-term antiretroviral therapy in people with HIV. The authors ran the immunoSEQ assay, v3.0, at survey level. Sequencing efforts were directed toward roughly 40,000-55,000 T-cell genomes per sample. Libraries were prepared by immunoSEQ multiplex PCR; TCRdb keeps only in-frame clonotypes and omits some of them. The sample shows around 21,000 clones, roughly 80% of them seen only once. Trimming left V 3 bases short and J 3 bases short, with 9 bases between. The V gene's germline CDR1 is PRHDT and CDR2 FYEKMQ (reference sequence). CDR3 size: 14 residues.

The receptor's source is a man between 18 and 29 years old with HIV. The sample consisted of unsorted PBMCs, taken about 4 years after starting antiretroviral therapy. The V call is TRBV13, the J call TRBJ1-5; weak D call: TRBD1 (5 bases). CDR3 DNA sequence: TGTGCCAGCAGCTTGGCAGGGAACAATCAGCCCCAGCATTTT. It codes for CASSLAGNNQPQHF. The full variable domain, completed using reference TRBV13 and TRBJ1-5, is AAGVIQSPRHLIKEKRETATLKCYPIPRHDTVYWYQQGPGQDPQFLISFYEKMQSDKGSIPDRFSAQQFSDYHSELNMSSLELGDSALYFCASSLAGNNQPQHFGDGTRLSIL.